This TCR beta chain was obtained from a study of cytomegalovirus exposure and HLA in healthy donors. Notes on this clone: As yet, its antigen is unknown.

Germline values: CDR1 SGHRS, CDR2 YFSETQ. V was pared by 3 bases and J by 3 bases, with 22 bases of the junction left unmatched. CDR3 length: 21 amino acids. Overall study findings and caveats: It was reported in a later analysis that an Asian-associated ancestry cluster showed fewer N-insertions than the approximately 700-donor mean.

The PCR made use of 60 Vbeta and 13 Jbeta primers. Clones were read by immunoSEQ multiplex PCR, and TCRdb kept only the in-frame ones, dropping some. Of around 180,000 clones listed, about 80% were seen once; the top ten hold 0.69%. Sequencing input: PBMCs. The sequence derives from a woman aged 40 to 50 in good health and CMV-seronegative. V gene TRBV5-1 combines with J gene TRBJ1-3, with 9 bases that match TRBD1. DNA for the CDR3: TGCGCCAGCAGCTGGGACCCCACCACGACAGGGGGGACCGAAAATGGAAACACCATATATTTT. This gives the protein CASSWDPTTTGGTENGNTIYF.